Included here is one T cell receptor beta chain sequence, with context. This sample was included in a study of blood T cell repertoires in COVID-19. Study-wide context: The United States, Italy and Spain supplied acute and convalescent COVID-19 samples.

CDR3 length: 13 residues. The ends were cut back, 8 bases at V and 0 bases at J, with 11 bases in the middle. Germline CDR1 GTSNPN, CDR2 SVGIG (reference sequence). Per the authors' pipeline: Quantification of nucleated cells was approximated via reference gene primer amplification. Assay: immunoSEQ multiplex PCR; the TCRdb copy retains only in-frame clones and omits some. That table supplies the V and J calls and clone size; D and trimming were determined from the DNA. Of 280,000 or so clones detected, approximately 83% appear once; the ten largest clones hold 7.5% to 10%. Material for sequencing was peripheral blood. This receptor was obtained from a woman aged 45-59 years who had recovered from COVID-19. V gene TRBV30 combines with J gene TRBJ1-3; D unresolved. The CDR3 loop is CALSTTSGNTIYF. In nucleotides, the CDR3 is TGTGCCCTATCGACAACCTCTGGAAACACCATATATTTT.